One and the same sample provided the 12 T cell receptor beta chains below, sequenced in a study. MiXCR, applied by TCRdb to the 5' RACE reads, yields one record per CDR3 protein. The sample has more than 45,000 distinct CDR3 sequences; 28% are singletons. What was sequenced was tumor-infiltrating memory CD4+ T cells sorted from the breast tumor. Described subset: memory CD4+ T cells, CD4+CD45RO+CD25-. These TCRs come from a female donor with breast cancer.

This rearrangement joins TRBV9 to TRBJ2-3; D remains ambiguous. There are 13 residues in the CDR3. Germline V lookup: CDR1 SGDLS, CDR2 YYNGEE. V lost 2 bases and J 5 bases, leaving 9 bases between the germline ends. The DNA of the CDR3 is TGTGCCAGCAGCGTGTTTTCCGAAGATACGCAGTATTTT. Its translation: CASSVFSEDTQYF.

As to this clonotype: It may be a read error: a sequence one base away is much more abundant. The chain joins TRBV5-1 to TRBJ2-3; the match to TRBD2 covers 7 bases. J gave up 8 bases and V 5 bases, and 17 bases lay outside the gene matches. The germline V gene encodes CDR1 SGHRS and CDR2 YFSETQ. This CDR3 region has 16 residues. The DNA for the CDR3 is TGCGCCAGCAGTACTCCAGCGGGAAGATTCGGCGCTACGCAGTATTTT. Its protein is CASSTPAGRFGATQYF. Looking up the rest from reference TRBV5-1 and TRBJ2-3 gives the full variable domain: KAGVTQTPRYLIKTRGQQVTLSCSPISGHRSVSWYQQTPGQGLQFLFEYFSETQRNKGNFPGRFSGRQFSNSRSEMNVSTLELGDSALYLCASSTPAGRFGATQYFGPGTRLTVL.

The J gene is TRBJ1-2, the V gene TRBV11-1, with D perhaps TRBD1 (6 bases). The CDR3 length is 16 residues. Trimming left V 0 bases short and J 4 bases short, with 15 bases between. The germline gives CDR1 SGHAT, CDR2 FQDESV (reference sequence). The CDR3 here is CASSLAPGTRGYGYTF. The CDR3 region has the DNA TGTGCCAGCAGCTTAGCTCCCGGGACAAGGGGCTATGGCTACACCTTC.

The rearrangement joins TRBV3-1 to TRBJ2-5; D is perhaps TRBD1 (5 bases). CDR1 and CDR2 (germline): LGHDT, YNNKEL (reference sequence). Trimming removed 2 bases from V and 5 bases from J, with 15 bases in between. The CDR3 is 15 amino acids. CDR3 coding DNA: TGTGCCAGCAGCCAAAGACCCAGGGTGGGGGAGACCCAGTACTTC. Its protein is CASSQRPRVGETQYF.

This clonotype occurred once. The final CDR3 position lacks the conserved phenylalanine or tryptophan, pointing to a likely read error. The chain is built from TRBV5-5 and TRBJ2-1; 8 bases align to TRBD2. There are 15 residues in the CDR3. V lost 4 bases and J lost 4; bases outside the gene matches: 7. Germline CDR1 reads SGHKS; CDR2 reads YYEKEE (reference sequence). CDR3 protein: CASSKTSVLYNEQFL. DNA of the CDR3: TGTGCCAGCAGCAAGACTAGCGTACTATACAATGAGCAGTTCTTA.

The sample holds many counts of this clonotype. For the CDR3, the DNA is TGTGCCAGCAGGGCCGATGGCTCCTACGAGCAGTACTTC. Its protein is CASRADGSYEQYF. The chain uses TRBV6-5 and TRBJ2-7; D is unclear. Germline lookup yields CDR1 MNHEY and CDR2 SVGAGI. Trimming removed 6 bases from V and 0 bases from J, with 9 bases in between. The CDR3 is 13 residues long.

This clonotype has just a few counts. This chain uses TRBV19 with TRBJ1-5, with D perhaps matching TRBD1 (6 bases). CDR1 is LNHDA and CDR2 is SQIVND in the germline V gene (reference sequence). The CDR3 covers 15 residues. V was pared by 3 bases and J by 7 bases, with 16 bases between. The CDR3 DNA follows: TGTGCCAGTAGTATCTCGACGCAGGGGCGGCAGCCCCAGCATTTT. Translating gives CASSISTQGRQPQHF.

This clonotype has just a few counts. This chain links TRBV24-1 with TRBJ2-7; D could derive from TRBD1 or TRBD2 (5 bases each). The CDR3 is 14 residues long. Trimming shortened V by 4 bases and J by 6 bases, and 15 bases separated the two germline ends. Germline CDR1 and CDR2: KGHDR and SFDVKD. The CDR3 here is CATSERGPSREQYF. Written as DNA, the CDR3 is TGTGCCACCAGTGAACGGGGCCCCTCGCGCGAGCAGTACTTC.

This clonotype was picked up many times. CDR3 sequence reads: CATAWGAGGSGNTIYF. CDR3 bases: TGTGCCACCGCATGGGGCGCAGGGGGCTCTGGAAACACCATATATTTT. V usage is TRBV7-9 and J usage is TRBJ1-3; TRBD1 matches 7 bases. The V and J ends lost 10 bases and 0 bases, in that order; junction bases with no gene match: 12. This CDR3 comprises 16 residues. Germline lookup yields CDR1 SEHNR and CDR2 FQNEAQ (reference sequence).

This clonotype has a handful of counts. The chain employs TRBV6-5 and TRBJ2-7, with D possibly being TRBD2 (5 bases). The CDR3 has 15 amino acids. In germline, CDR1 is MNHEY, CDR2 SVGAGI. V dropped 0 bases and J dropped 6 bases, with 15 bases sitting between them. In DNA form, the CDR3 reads TGTGCCAGCAGTTACTCACTAGGATACGCTAGCGAGCAGTACTTC. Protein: CASSYSLGYASEQYF.

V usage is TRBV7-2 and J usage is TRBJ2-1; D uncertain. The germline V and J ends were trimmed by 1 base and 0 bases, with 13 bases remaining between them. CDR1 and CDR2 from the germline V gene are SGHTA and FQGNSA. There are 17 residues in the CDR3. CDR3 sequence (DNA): TGTGCCAGCAGCTTAGGAGTCGGGCCGAGCTCCTACAATGAGCAGTTCTTC. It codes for CASSLGVGPSSYNEQFF.

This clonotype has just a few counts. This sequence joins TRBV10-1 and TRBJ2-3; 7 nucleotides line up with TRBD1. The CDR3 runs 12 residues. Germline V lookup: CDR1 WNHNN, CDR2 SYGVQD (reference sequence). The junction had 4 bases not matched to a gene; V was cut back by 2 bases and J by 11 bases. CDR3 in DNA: TGCGCCAGCAGTGAGGGGGACAGCCAGCAGTATTTT. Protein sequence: CASSEGDSQQYF.